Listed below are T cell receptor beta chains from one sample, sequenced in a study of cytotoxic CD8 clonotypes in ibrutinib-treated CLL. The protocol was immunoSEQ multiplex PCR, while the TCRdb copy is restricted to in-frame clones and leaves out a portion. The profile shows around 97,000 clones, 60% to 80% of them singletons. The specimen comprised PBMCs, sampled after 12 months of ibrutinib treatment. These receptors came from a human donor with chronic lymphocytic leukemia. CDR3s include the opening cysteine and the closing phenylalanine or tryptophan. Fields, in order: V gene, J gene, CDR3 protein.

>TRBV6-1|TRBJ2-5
CASSEGGEPKETQYF
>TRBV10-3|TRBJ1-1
CAIGAGNTQNTEAFF
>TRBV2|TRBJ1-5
CASSVTGGSQPQHF
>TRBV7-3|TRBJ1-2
CASSLMGSSNYGYTF
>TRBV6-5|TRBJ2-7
CASSNGNSYEQYF
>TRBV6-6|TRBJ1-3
CASGATGNTIYF
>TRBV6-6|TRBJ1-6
CASSPVGGGNSPLHF
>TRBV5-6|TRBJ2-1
CASSLLSGDYNEQFF
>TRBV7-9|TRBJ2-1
CASSLARTGEVSYNEQFF
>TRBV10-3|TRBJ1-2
CAIRPGQGAMGYGYTF
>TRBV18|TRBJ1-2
CASSPTGQGMVVDGYTF
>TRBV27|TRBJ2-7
CASSLKSSGGPLAYEQYF
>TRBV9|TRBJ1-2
CASSAGQGSSGYTF
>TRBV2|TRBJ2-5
CASSEGLAGGIETQYF
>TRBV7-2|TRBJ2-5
CASTPSGPQETQYF
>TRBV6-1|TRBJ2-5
CASSFGREETQYF
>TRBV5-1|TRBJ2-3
CASSLKTDTQYF
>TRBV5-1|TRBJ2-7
CASRRSGTGWDEQYF
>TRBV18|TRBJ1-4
CASSPGQGPEKLFF
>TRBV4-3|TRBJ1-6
CASSQDSNSYNSPLHF
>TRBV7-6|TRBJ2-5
CASSLLAGVTLQETQYF
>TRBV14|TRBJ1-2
CASKLVPREPYGYTF
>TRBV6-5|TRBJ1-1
CASSDRGNTEAFF
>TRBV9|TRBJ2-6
CASSVAGKGSGANVLTF
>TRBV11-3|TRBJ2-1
CASSGGIGTDEQFF
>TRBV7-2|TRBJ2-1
CASSLTSGGYNEQFF
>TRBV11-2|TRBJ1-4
CASELSRPGNEKLFF
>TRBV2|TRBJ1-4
CASRGQQNEKLFF
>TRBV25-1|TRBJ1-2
CASSAVNYGYTF
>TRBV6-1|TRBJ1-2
CASSARDGTYGYTF
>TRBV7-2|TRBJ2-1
CASSPADEQFF
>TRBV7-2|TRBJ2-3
CASSLGFGGTDTQYF
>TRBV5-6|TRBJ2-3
CASSSTTSGGALDTQYF
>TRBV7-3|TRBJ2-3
CASSSSGGADTQYF
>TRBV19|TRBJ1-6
CASRSTGRENNSPLHF
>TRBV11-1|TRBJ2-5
CASSLERIETQYF
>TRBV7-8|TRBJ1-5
CASSSRAAQSGQLNQPQHF
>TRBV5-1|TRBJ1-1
CASSLDQGFGEAFF
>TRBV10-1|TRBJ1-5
CASSASGTGPNQPQHF
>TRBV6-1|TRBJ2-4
CASSEASAAKNIQYF
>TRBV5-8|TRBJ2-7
CASSLAGHSYEQYF
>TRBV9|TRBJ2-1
CASSVAGSNNEQFF
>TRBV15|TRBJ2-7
CATSPGTGDGEQYF
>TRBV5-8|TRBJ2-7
CASSLRTGRSEQYF
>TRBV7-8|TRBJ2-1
CASSLWGEGPIRNNEQFF
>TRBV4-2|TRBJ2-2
CASSQLTSTGELFF
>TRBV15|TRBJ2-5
CATSREQETQYF
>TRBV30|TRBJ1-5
CAWTGEGYSNQPQHF
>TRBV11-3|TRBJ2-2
CASSPGNTGELFF
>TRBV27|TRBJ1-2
CASREDSGGYTF
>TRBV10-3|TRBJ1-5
CAISEGAGRNQPQHF
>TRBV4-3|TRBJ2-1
CASSLFGDSSYNEQFF
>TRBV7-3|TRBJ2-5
CASSRIGQGGETQYF
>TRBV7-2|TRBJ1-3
CASSLMQGSGNTIYF
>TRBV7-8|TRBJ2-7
CASQRSGDSYEQYF
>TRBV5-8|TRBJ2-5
CASSGTGRGLQETQYF
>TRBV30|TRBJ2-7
CAWSTPGQAYEQYF
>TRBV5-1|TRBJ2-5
CASSLAQLGQETQYF
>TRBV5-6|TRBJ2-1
CASSPPSFDKNNNEQFF